This T cell receptor beta chain is drawn from a study of blood T cell repertoires in COVID-19. Study-wide background: Both acute and convalescent COVID-19 samples were obtained from the United States, Italy and Spain. Sample material is recorded as cDNA or gDNA derived from T cells, B-cell-depleted T cells, or PBMCs.

The trim removed 3 bases at V and 2 bases at J, leaving 4 bases unmatched. Germline assignment: CDR1 SGDLS and CDR2 YYNGEE. The CDR3 extends over 15 amino acids. As handled by the study authors: Estimation of nucleated cell counts was performed using reference gene primer amplification. TCRdb's copy holds only in-frame clones and misses some; the assay was immunoSEQ multiplex PCR. V and J calls and clone size come straight from that table; D and trimming were deduced from the DNA. This sample has tens of thousands of clones; almost 95% occur once, and the top ten carry 4.6%. The TCR comes from a man between 45 and 60 years old with active COVID-19. The rearrangement uses TRBV9 and TRBJ2-3; 9 bases align to TRBD1. Input material: peripheral blood. In nucleotides, the CDR3 is TGTGCCAGCAGCGCCGGACAGGGGCACACAGATACGCAGTATTTT. This translates into CASSAGQGHTDTQYF.